The entry that follows covers one TCR beta chain sequence. The data were produced by immunoSEQ multiplex PCR, yet TCRdb's version contains in-frame clones alone and is incomplete. The repertoire holds hundreds of thousands of clones, with roughly 90% as singletons. The CDR3 extends over 13 amino acids. V lost 8 bases, J lost 3 bases, and 11 bases lay in between. In germline, CDR1 is MNHNS, CDR2 SASEGT. The data were obtained in a study of shared T cell receptors in the human thymus. The same sample was also studied in work on human thymus T cells. In that study: Immunologically healthy infants in Finland undergoing congenital heart defect surgery were the donors. Resections from corrective heart surgery provided thymus tissue. V and J genes seemed to be used with bias in thymic and blood repertoires. Thymic repertoires from unrelated individuals overlapped highly, related research reported.

V and J are TRBV6-1 and TRBJ1-5; weak D call: TRBD1 (6 bases). This TCR came from a boy less than two years old with a congenital heart defect. The sequenced sample was thymocytes. The CDR3 protein is CASWGQVNQPQHF. CDR3 in DNA: TGTGCCAGCTGGGGGCAGGTCAATCAGCCCCAGCATTTT.